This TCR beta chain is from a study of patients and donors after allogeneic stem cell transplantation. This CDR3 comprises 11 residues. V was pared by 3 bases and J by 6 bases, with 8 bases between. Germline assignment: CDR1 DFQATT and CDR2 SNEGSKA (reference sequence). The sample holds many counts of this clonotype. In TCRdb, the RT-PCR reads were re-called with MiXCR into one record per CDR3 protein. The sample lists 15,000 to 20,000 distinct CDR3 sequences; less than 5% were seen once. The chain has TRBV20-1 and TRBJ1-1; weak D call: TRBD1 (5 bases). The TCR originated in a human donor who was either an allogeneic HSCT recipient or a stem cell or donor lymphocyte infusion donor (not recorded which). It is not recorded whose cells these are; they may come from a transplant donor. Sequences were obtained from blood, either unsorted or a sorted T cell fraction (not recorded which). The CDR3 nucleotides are TGCAGTGCTAGCGGGGGGTCTGAAGCTTTCTTT. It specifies CSASGGSEAFF.